This is a list of T cell receptor beta chains from one sample in a study of blood T cells in healthy people across ages. MiXCR, applied by TCRdb to the 5' RACE reads, yields one record per CDR3 protein. The sample has 1.5 million to 2 million distinct CDR3 sequences; approximately 30% are singletons. Input material: blood. These receptors were taken from a woman in her thirties in good health. CDR3s include the opening cysteine and the closing phenylalanine or tryptophan. D genes are given only for firm matches. For some rows the clone size is stated as once, few or many, or as a class when expanded; others skip it.

cdr3_length,clone_size,v_call,d_call,j_call,cdr3_aa,cdr3_nt
14,many,TRBV7-2,-,TRBJ2-3,CASSPTQSTDTQYF,TGTGCCAGCAGCCCGACGCAGAGCACAGATACGCAGTATTTT
14,many,TRBV20-1,-,TRBJ2-5,CSARVGARTETQYF,TGCAGTGCTAGAGTTGGGGCTAGGACAGAGACCCAGTACTTC
15,many,TRBV29-1,TRBD1,TRBJ1-2,CSVGTGTVPSYGYTF,TGCAGCGTTGGGACCGGGACAGTTCCCTCCTATGGCTACACCTTC
12,-,TRBV20-1,TRBD2,TRBJ2-7,CSARTSSYKQYF,TGCAGTGCTAGGACTAGCTCCTACAAGCAGTACTTC
13,few,TRBV20-1,-,TRBJ2-3,CSARLSGDDTQYF,TGCAGTGCTAGACTCTCAGGGGACGATACGCAGTATTTT
16,few,TRBV7-9,-,TRBJ2-3,CASSLSGFASTDTQYF,TGTGCCAGCAGCTTGAGTGGCTTTGCTAGCACAGATACGCAGTATTTT
14,-,TRBV12-3/TRBV12-4,-,TRBJ2-1,CASSLGISHNEQFF,TGTGCCAGCAGTTTAGGGATCAGCCACAATGAGCAGTTCTTC
13,-,TRBV7-2,-,TRBJ1-4,CASSFRGDEKLFF,TGTGCCAGCAGCTTCCGTGGGGATGAAAAACTGTTTTTT
11,many,TRBV20-1,-,TRBJ2-1,CSASIYNEQFF,TGCAGTGCTAGTATCTACAATGAGCAGTTCTTC
15,few,TRBV28,TRBD1,TRBJ2-7,CASSLLGGQVSEQYF,TGTGCCAGCAGTTTATTAGGCGGACAGGTGTCCGAGCAGTACTTC
13,-,TRBV7-9,-,TRBJ1-1,CASSLTGKPEAFF,TGTGCCAGCAGCTTAACTGGGAAGCCTGAAGCTTTCTTT
14,-,TRBV29-1,TRBD2,TRBJ2-5,CKGGREEIQETQYF,TGCAAAGGGGGGCGGGAGGAGATCCAAGAGACCCAGTACTTC
14,many,TRBV5-1,-,TRBJ2-4,CASSFGTLKNIQYF,TGCGCCAGCAGCTTCGGGACTTTAAAAAACATTCAGTACTTC
16,many,TRBV5-1,-,TRBJ2-1,CASSPARGSSYNEQFF,TGCGCCAGCAGCCCGGCGAGGGGGAGCTCCTACAATGAGCAGTTCTTC
12,-,TRBV28,-,TRBJ1-2,CALRDARDGYTF,TGTGCCCTACGTGATGCTAGGGATGGCTACACCTTC
15,-,TRBV5-1,-,TRBJ1-2,CASSKHRDIYYGYTF,TGCGCCAGCAGCAAACACCGGGACATATACTATGGCTACACCTTC
12,-,TRBV2,-,TRBJ2-3,CASSEFGDTQYF,TGTGCCAGCAGTGAATTTGGCGATACGCAGTATTTT
16,-,TRBV27,-,TRBJ1-1,CASSLKGLWGNTEAFF,TGTGCCAGCAGTTTAAAGGGGTTGTGGGGGAACACTGAAGCTTTCTTT
14,few,TRBV5-1,-,TRBJ1-2,CASSFPGGSYGYTF,TGCGCCAGCAGCTTCCCAGGCGGGAGCTATGGCTACACCTTC
14,many,TRBV12-3/TRBV12-4,-,TRBJ2-7,CASTEILGSYEQYF,TGTGCCAGCACCGAGATATTGGGCTCCTACGAGCAGTACTTC
16,-,TRBV29-1,-,TRBJ2-5,CSVAEVPGRLQETQYF,TGCAGCGTTGCCGAAGTCCCGGGACGTTTACAAGAGACCCAGTACTTC
16,-,TRBV12-3/TRBV12-4,TRBD1,TRBJ1-5,CASSWGQGAGNQPQHF,TGTGCCAGCAGCTGGGGACAGGGGGCTGGCAATCAGCCCCAGCATTTT
15,-,TRBV10-3,-,TRBJ1-1,CAIRRGGGENTEAFF,TGTGCCATCAGGAGGGGGGGTGGCGAGAACACTGAAGCTTTCTTT
18,-,TRBV6-5,TRBD2,TRBJ2-3,CASSYGRLAGERPDTQYF,TGTGCCAGCAGTTACGGAAGACTAGCGGGAGAGCGCCCGGATACGCAGTATTTT
13,-,TRBV24-1,TRBD1,TRBJ1-1,CATRGDRGLEAFF,TGTGCCACCAGGGGGGACAGGGGATTGGAAGCTTTCTTT
13,few,TRBV27,-,TRBJ2-3,CASKAARTDTQYF,TGTGCCAGCAAAGCGGCGCGCACAGATACGCAGTATTTT
14,-,TRBV19,-,TRBJ1-2,CASSLAAETYGYTF,TGTGCCAGTAGCCTCGCCGCCGAGACCTATGGCTACACCTTC
14,-,TRBV2,-,TRBJ1-4,CASSDSAGGEKLFF,TGTGCCAGCAGTGATTCGGCAGGTGGAGAAAAACTGTTTTTT
16,-,TRBV5-1,-,TRBJ2-3,CASSLGGTHNADTQYF,TGCGCCAGCAGCTTGGGGGGGACCCATAACGCAGATACGCAGTATTTT
14,-,TRBV18,TRBD1,TRBJ2-5,CASSLQGRLETQYF,TGTGCCAGCTCACTACAGGGGAGATTGGAGACCCAGTACTTC
14,few,TRBV4-3,TRBD1,TRBJ2-4,CASSHRTGEGIQYF,TGCGCCAGCAGCCACCGGACAGGGGAGGGCATTCAGTACTTC
14,-,TRBV9,-,TRBJ2-7,CASSADDRTYEQYF,TGTGCCAGCAGCGCCGACGACAGGACCTACGAGCAGTACTTC
14,-,TRBV27,TRBD2,TRBJ2-3,CASSQRTSGNTQYF,TGTGCCAGCAGTCAGCGGACTAGTGGGAATACGCAGTATTTT
16,few,TRBV6-2/TRBV6-3,-,TRBJ2-1,CASSWFGQSSYNEQFF,TGTGCCAGCAGTTGGTTTGGACAGAGCTCCTACAATGAGCAGTTCTTC
11,-,TRBV30,-,TRBJ1-1,CAWRDFREAFF,TGTGCCTGGAGGGACTTCCGTGAAGCTTTCTTT
15,many,TRBV5-6,TRBD2,TRBJ2-7,CASRLLAGTIYEQYF,TGTGCCAGCAGATTACTAGCGGGGACAATCTACGAGCAGTACTTC
14,once,TRBV10-3,TRBD2,TRBJ2-3,CAISESGRADTQYF,TGTGCCATCAGTGAGTCCGGGAGGGCCGATACGCAGTATTTT
16,-,TRBV27,TRBD2,TRBJ2-1,CASSGSGTSVYNEQFF,TGTGCCAGCAGTGGGTCCGGGACTAGCGTATACAATGAGCAGTTCTTC
15,few,TRBV5-1,TRBD2,TRBJ2-5,CASSSGAGDQETQYF,TGCGCCAGCAGCTCGGGAGCGGGGGACCAAGAGACCCAGTACTTC
15,-,TRBV4-1,-,TRBJ1-2,CASSQDQVGFYGYTF,TGCGCCAGCAGCCAAGATCAGGTCGGGTTCTATGGCTACACCTTC
15,many,TRBV3-1,TRBD2,TRBJ2-7,CASSQGLAGEYEQYF,TGTGCCAGCAGCCAGGGCCTAGCGGGAGAGTACGAGCAGTACTTC
13,many,TRBV20-1,-,TRBJ1-2,CSARELGNYGYTF,TGCAGTGCTAGAGAACTGGGGAACTATGGCTACACCTTC
12,many,TRBV12-3/TRBV12-4,-,TRBJ2-5,CASSFFQGTQYF,TGTGCCAGCAGTTTTTTTCAAGGGACCCAGTACTTC
15,-,TRBV4-3,TRBD2,TRBJ2-7,CASSHRAGDSYEQYF,TGCGCCAGCAGCCACCGAGCGGGAGACTCCTACGAGCAGTACTTC
14,few,TRBV9,TRBD2,TRBJ2-1,CASSVRTSIGEQFF,TGTGCCAGCAGCGTTAGGACTAGCATCGGTGAGCAGTTCTTC
15,-,TRBV2,TRBD2,TRBJ2-3,CASSALAGGTDTQYF,TGTGCCAGCAGCGCGCTAGCGGGGGGGACAGATACGCAGTATTTT
14,few,TRBV7-2,-,TRBJ2-3,CASSSRFGTDTQYF,TGTGCCAGCAGCTCCCGGTTCGGCACAGATACGCAGTATTTT
16,few,TRBV20-1,-,TRBJ1-4,CSASLQGWGLDEKLFF,TGCAGTGCTAGCCTACAGGGTTGGGGTTTGGATGAAAAACTGTTTTTT
16,-,TRBV20-1,-,TRBJ2-6,CSARAGRGEGANVLTF,TGCAGTGCTAGAGCTGGCAGGGGGGAAGGGGCCAACGTCCTGACTTTC
15,-,TRBV12-3/TRBV12-4,-,TRBJ1-1,CASTVEVPFNTEAFF,TGTGCCAGCACCGTCGAGGTCCCTTTTAACACTGAAGCTTTCTTT